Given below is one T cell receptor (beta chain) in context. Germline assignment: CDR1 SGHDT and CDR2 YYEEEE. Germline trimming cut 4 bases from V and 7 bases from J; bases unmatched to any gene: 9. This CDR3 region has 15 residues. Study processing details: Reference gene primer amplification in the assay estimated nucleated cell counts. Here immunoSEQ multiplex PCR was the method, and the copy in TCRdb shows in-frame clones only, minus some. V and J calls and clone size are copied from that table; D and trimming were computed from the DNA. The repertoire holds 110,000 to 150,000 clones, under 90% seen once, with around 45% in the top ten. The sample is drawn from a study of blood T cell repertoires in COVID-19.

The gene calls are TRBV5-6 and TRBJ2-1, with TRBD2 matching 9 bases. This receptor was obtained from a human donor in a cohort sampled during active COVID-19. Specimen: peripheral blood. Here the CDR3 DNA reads TGTGCCAGCAGCCTCAGCGGGGGGCTTTGGAATGAGCAGTTCTTC. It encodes CASSLSGGLWNEQFF. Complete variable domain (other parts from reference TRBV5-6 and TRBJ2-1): DAGVTQSPTHLIKTRGQQVTLRCSPKSGHDTVSWYQQALGQGPQFIFQYYEEEERQRGNFPDRFSGHQFPNYSSELNVNALLLGDSALYLCASSLSGGLWNEQFFGPGTRLTVL.